The present T cell receptor beta chain was sequenced within a study of blood T cells in healthy people across ages (dated by TCRdb to about 2015). The study in broad terms: Template switching captured roughly one uniquely barcoded TCR beta cDNA molecule per two T cells in model experiments. To track age-related changes in TCR beta repertoire diversity, the study relied on deep sequencing normalized with unique cDNA molecular identifiers. Donors were grouped into four age groups: young (average 16 years), middle-aged (39), aged (around 56) and long-lived (82). To avoid experimental bias, donors of different ages were spread randomly across the sequencing lanes. The study analyzed two additional independent replicas of 1 million unique cDNA reads from the same blood draw for two donors, one aged 18 to 30 and one aged 80 or older. Study-level results and caveats: As age increased, observed TCR beta diversity per million T cells dropped in a roughly linear way, and a significant reduction was already evident by age roughly 36. The CMV infection status of donors was not known, potentially confounding age-related changes in expanded clonotypes. Compared with the aged group, the long-lived group had more naive CD4+ T cells, fewer expanded clones and increased TCR diversity, a pattern suggesting age selection. Since profiling was done on bulk unsorted PBMCs, naive and antigen-experienced compartments could not be conclusively compared. The percentage of naive T cells measured by flow cytometry correlated strongly with observed TCR beta diversity. Estimates of total diversity based on one million sequenced T cells were regarded as lower bounds and as underestimates.

Receptor libraries were prepared by 5' RACE. The reads were generated on an Illumina HiSeq 2500. A second PCR of roughly 6 to 11 cycles was run with a J-beta primer mix and a sample-barcoded 5' primer. Each TCR beta cDNA molecule received a unique molecular identifier from a template-switch 5' adaptor carrying 12 random nucleotides. Each sample yielded at least 2.5 million CDR3-containing paired-end reads. The Mint cDNA synthesis kit, primed by a TRBC-specific oligonucleotide, was used to synthesize first-strand cDNA from all RNA. Following uracil-DNA glycosylase treatment, a first 18-cycle PCR with universal primers M1SS and BC2_uni_R was performed on all cDNA. Regarding the original processing steps: Each sample was normalized by randomly selecting 1 million high-quality reads, each carrying a distinct molecular identifier. Reads with shared molecular identifiers were discarded instead of being binned into consensus sequences. MiTCR, run with a Q25 quality threshold and the strictest error-elimination algorithm, handled CDR3 identification, clonotype clustering and error correction. A nonparametric unseen species model using Euler transformation provided a lower-bound estimate of total TCR beta diversity. TCRdb reprocessing: public reads trimmed at Q25 with fastp, clones called with MiXCR, in-frame beta chains kept. Entries are consolidated by CDR3 protein sequence, retaining the most common genes and DNA. The authors' filters were not applied to this entry. Within this sample are some 640,000 distinct CDR3 sequences, with about 52% of them counted one time only. The ten most abundant clones make up roughly 34% of the sample.

Concerning this clonotype: The antigen it recognizes is unknown. Qualities for individual bases were not recorded, and no much larger clone is one base off.

The donors were roughly 39 Caucasian individuals from Russia, aged about 6 to 95 years, who were systemically healthy. Each donor gave around 9.8 milliliters of peripheral blood, collected into EDTA-treated Vacutainer tubes. Ficoll-Paque density-gradient centrifugation was used to isolate PBMCs, with at least 6.5 million per sample. Total RNA, at least 5 micrograms per sample, was extracted from PBMCs with Trizol reagent. The percentages of naive CD45RAhigh/CD27high T cells were determined by flow cytometry on a PBMC aliquot from every donor. V sheds 4 bases and J sheds 2 bases, leaving 10 bases between their ends. The CDR3, cysteine through phenylalanine, is 14 amino acids long. The only DNA kept is the CDR3, 42 bases in frame from the first base. CDR1 and CDR2, per the germline V gene, are SGHTA and FQGNSA.

This chain joins TRBV7-2 to TRBJ2-3, with no D gene named confidently. The sequencing input was blood. This TCR derives from a woman aged 55-70 years in good health. The CDR3 amino acid sequence is: CASSSGPLTDTQYF. The DNA reads as follows: TGTGCCAGCAGCTCCGGGCCCCTCACAGATACGCAGTATTTT.